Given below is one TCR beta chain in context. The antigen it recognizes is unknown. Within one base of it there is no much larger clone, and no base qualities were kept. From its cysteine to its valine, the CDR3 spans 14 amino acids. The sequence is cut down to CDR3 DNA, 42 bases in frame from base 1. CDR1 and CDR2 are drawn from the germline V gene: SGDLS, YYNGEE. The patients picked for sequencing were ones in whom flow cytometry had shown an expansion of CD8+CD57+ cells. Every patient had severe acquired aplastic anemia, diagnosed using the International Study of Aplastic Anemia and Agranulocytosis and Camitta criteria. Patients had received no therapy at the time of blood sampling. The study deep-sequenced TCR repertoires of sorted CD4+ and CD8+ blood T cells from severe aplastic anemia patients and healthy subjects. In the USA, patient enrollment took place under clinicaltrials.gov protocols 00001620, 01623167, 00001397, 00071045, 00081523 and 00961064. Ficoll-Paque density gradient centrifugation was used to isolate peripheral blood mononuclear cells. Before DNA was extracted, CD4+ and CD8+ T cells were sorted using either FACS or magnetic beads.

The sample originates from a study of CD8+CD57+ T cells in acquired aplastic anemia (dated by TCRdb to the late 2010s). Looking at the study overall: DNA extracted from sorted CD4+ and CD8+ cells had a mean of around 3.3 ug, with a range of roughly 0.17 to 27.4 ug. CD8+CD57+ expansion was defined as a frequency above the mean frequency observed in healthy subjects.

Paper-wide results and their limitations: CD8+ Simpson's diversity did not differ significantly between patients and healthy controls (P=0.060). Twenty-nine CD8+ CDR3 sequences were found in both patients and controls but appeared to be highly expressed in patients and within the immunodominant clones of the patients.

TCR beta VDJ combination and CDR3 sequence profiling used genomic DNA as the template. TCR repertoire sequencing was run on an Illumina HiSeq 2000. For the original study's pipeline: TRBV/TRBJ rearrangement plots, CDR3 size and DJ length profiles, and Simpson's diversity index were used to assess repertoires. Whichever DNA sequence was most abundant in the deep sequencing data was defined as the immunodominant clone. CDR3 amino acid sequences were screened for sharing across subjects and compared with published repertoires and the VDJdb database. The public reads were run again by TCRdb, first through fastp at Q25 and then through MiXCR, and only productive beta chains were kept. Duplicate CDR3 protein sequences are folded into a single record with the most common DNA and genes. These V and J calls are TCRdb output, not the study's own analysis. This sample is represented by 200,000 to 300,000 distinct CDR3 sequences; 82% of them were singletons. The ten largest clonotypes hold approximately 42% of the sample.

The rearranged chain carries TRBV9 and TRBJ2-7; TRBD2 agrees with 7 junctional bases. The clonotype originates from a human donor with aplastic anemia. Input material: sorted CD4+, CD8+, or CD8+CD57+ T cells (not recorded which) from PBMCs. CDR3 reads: CASSPPGGSGELYV. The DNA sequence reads TGTGCCAGCAGCCCACCAGGTGGGAGCGGGGAGCTGTACGTC.